Shown below are 23 T cell receptor beta chains from a single sample sequenced in a study of control samples from healthy donors and cancer patients. The repertoire was sequenced with immunoSEQ multiplex PCR; TCRdb's copy has only in-frame clones and lacks some. The table shows 150,000 or so clones, with 93% occurring only once. What was sequenced was blood. These receptor sequences come from a man younger than 35 in good health.

The chain joins TRBV7-6 to TRBJ2-5; 10 nucleotides align to TRBD1. CDR1 is SGHVS and CDR2 is FNYEAQ in the germline V gene. V lost 4 bases, J lost 2 bases, and 4 bases stayed unmatched. The CDR3 is 15 amino acids. As DNA, the CDR3 is TGTGCCAGCAGCTCGGGACAGGGGATACAAGAGACCCAGTACTTC. Its protein is CASSSGQGIQETQYF.

CDR3 sequence reads: CASSLYSSEAFF. The CDR3 coding sequence is TGTGCCAGCAGCTTATACTCATCTGAAGCTTTCTTT. The chain combines TRBV7-9 with TRBJ1-1; D gene uncertain. Between the trimmed V and J ends, which lost 2 bases and 6 bases, there was a span of 7 bases. The germline V gene has CDR1 SEHNR and CDR2 FQNEAQ (reference sequence). This CDR3 has 12 residues.

This sequence joins TRBV5-4 and TRBJ1-1; a possible D gene is TRBD1 (5 bases). Germline loops: CDR1 SGHNT, CDR2 YYREEE (reference sequence). The V and J ends lost 6 bases and 4 bases respectively, with 19 bases between them. This CDR3 is built from 15 residues. CDR3 in DNA: TGTGCCAGCACCAAATTACAGGAGTTGGGCACTGAAGCTTTCTTT. Protein: CASTKLQELGTEAFF.

This clone was detected only once. This chain joins TRBV4-1 and TRBJ2-7; TRBD1 matches at 9 bases. CDR1 and CDR2 (germline): MGHRA, YSYEKL. The ends lost 0 bases at V and 6 bases at J; junction bases unmatched: 6. The CDR3 runs 15 residues. The CDR3 bases are TGCGCCAGCAGCCAAGAGAAGGACAGGGGTTCCGAGCAGTACTTC. Its protein is CASSQEKDRGSEQYF.

The V and J genes are TRBV6-5 and TRBJ1-1; no reliable D call. This CDR3 has 13 residues. Germline assignment: CDR1 MNHEY and CDR2 SVGAGI. The ends were cut back, 2 bases at V and 1 base at J, with 5 bases in the middle. The CDR3 is CASSYLENTEAFF. CDR3 coding DNA: TGTGCCAGCAGTTACCTGGAGAACACTGAAGCTTTCTTT.

This clone was observed a single time. The chain has TRBV27 and TRBJ1-2; the D is unclear. V was trimmed by 7 bases and J by 4 bases, leaving 13 bases between them. The V gene's germline CDR1 is MNHEY and CDR2 SMNVEV (reference sequence). There are 13 residues in the CDR3. The CDR3 nucleotides are TGTGCCAGCAATCCCCTGAGCGCCTATGGCTACACCTTC. Protein: CASNPLSAYGYTF.

In its sample, this clone was seen once. In nucleotides, the CDR3 is TGTGCCAGCAGCTTAGGACAGGCGAGGGGTTACGAGCAGTACTTC. As protein: CASSLGQARGYEQYF. The chain has TRBV11-2 and TRBJ2-7; tentative D call: TRBD1 (6 bases). CDR1 and CDR2 (germline): SGHAT, FQNNGV. The ends were cut back, 1 base at V and 4 bases at J, with 14 bases in the middle. This CDR3 has 15 amino acids. Looking up the rest from reference TRBV11-2 and TRBJ2-7 gives the full variable domain: EAGVAQSPRYKIIEKRQSVAFWCNPISGHATLYWYQQILGQGPKLLIQFQNNGVVDDSQLPKDRFSAERLKGVDSTLKIQPAKLEDSAVYLCASSLGQARGYEQYFGPGTRLTVT.

The V and J genes are TRBV7-3 and TRBJ2-2, with no clear D. V was cut by 5 bases and J by 0 bases, with 7 bases left in between. The CDR3 loop spans 14 amino acids. Germline CDR1 SGHTA, CDR2 FQGTGA. The CDR3 bases are TGTGCCAGCAGCATAGGACCGAACACCGGGGAGCTGTTTTTT. This encodes CASSIGPNTGELFF.

J is TRBJ1-5 and V is TRBV10-2, with TRBD1 as a possible D gene (6 bases). The CDR3 loop spans 15 amino acids. V lost 0 bases to trimming and J lost 0 bases, with 6 bases between them. Germline lookup yields CDR1 WSHSY and CDR2 SAAADI. The CDR3 DNA is TGCGCCAGCAGTGAGTCGGGGGCTAGCAATCAGCCCCAGCATTTT. This encodes CASSESGASNQPQHF.

In the case of this clone: The sample contains more than one DNA sequence encoding this CDR3. The gene calls are TRBV27 and TRBJ1-1; D perhaps matches TRBD1 (6 bases). This CDR3 spans 13 amino acids. Germline CDR1 is MNHEY and CDR2 is SMNVEV (reference sequence). The V end lost 3 bases, the J end lost 5 bases, and 10 bases lay between the germline ends. CDR3 nucleotide sequence: TGTGCCAGCAGTTTTCTAGGGGGTACTGAAGCTTTCTTT. The encoded protein is CASSFLGGTEAFF.

This sequence joins TRBV6-2 or TRBV6-3 and TRBJ2-3; no definite D call. The CDR3 loop spans 14 amino acids. The V and J ends lost 3 bases and 6 bases respectively, with 13 bases between them. Germline loops: CDR1 MNHEY, CDR2 SVGEGT. The DNA of the CDR3 is TGTGCCAGCAGTTATCGGCCCCCTGAGGATACGCAGTATTTT. Residues: CASSYRPPEDTQYF.

This clone was picked up a small number of times. The chain combines TRBV4-1 with TRBJ2-2; D may correspond to TRBD1 or TRBD2 (5 bases each). There are 18 residues in the CDR3. Germline assignment: CDR1 MGHRA and CDR2 YSYEKL. Between the trimmed V and J ends, which lost 3 bases and 2 bases, there was a span of 19 bases. CDR3: CASSHLFRRDDNTGELFF. CDR3 sequence (DNA): TGCGCCAGCAGCCATCTCTTTCGAAGGGACGATAACACCGGGGAGCTGTTTTTT.

The gene calls are TRBV3-1 (or the pseudogene TRBV3-2) and TRBJ1-4, with 7 bases that match TRBD1. V lost 10 bases, J lost 0 bases, and 17 bases stayed unmatched. CDR1 is LGHDT, CDR2 YNNKEL, per germline (reference sequence). There are 18 residues in the CDR3. The CDR3 DNA follows: TGTGCCACCTCCGACAGGGCGAGGGGGGTTGCAACTAATGAAAAACTGTTTTTT. Protein: CATSDRARGVATNEKLFF.

The genes are TRBV18 and TRBJ1-6; D possibly corresponds to TRBD1 (5 bases). V dropped 3 bases and J dropped 1 base, with 10 bases sitting between them. Per the germline V gene, CDR1 is KGHSH and CDR2 is LQKENI. The CDR3 sequence is 16 residues long. The chain's CDR3 is CASSPTQGSYNSPLHF. CDR3 DNA: TGTGCCAGCTCACCTACTCAGGGTTCCTATAATTCACCCCTCCACTTT. Variable domain in full (rest from reference TRBV18 and TRBJ1-6): NAGVMQNPRHLVRRRGQEARLRCSPMKGHSHVYWYRQLPEEGLKFMVYLQKENIIDESGMPKERFSAEFPKEGPSILRIQQVVRGDSAAYFCASSPTQGSYNSPLHFGNGTRLTVT.

Comments on this clone: The junction shows a germline mismatch at one end, possibly a read error. This sequence joins TRBV6-4 and TRBJ1-2; 7 positions agree with TRBD1. The CDR3 spans 13 residues. From germline, CDR1 is MRHNA and CDR2 SNTAGT. The DNA of the CDR3 is TGTGCCAGCAGTCTCACAGGGGACTACGGCTACACCTTC. The encoded protein is CASSLTGDYGYTF.

V is TRBV9 and J is TRBJ2-1; D may be TRBD2 (6 bases). The CDR3 has 12 residues. CDR1 is SGDLS, CDR2 YYNGEE, per germline. The V gene lost 3 bases and the J gene lost 9 bases, with 10 bases spanning the gap. The CDR3 reads CASSGNSGEQFF. The CDR3 region has the DNA TGTGCCAGCAGCGGAAATAGCGGTGAGCAGTTCTTC.

This clone was found once. This sequence joins TRBV15 and TRBJ2-7; the D is unclear. V shed 0 bases and J shed 3 bases, with 6 bases lying between them. From germline, CDR1 is LNHNV and CDR2 YYDKDF (reference sequence). This CDR3 contains 13 residues. The CDR3 loop reads CATSREGGYEQYF. CDR3 nucleotides: TGTGCCACCAGCAGAGAGGGCGGCTACGAGCAGTACTTC.

The rearrangement joins TRBV18 to TRBJ2-5; 10 positions agree with TRBD2. CDR1 KGHSH and CDR2 LQKENI come from the germline V gene. J gave up 5 bases and V 2 bases, and 8 bases lay outside the gene matches. The CDR3 extends over 16 amino acids. The CDR3, as DNA: TGTGCCAGCTCACCAAGGAGCGGGGGGGCTATCGAGACCCAGTACTTC. Residues: CASSPRSGGAIETQYF.

This clone was recorded once. The V and J genes are TRBV7-2 and TRBJ1-4, with D possibly matching TRBD1 (6 bases). The CDR3 loop spans 16 amino acids. Germline CDR1 reads SGHTA; CDR2 reads FQGNSA. V gave up 2 bases and J gave up 4 bases, with 14 bases separating them. The CDR3 spells CASSLWSQGDNEKLFF. In DNA form, the CDR3 reads TGTGCCAGCAGCTTATGGTCACAGGGTGATAATGAAAAACTGTTTTTT.

The chain links TRBV6-2 or TRBV6-3 to TRBJ2-7, with a tentative D call TRBD2 (6 bases). Germline lookup yields CDR1 MNHEY and CDR2 SVGEGT. The CDR3 runs 13 residues. Trimming shortened V by 4 bases and J by 0 bases, and 7 bases separated the two germline ends. CDR3 sequence reads: CASSWEASYEQYF. Here the CDR3 DNA reads TGTGCCAGCAGTTGGGAGGCCTCCTACGAGCAGTACTTC.

The V gene is TRBV19, the J gene TRBJ2-7; no definite D call. V lost 7 bases, J lost 3 bases, and 19 bases lay in between. CDR1 and CDR2 (germline): LNHDA, SQIVND (reference sequence). This CDR3 spans 15 amino acids. CDR3 in amino acids: CASKTADTRHYEQYF. The CDR3 DNA sequence: TGTGCCAGTAAAACGGCAGACACCCGACACTACGAGCAGTACTTC.

V and J are TRBV3-1 (or the pseudogene TRBV3-2) and TRBJ2-3; the D call may be TRBD1 or TRBD2 (5 bases each). Trimming shortened V by 3 bases and J by 5 bases, and 9 bases separated the two germline ends. CDR1 and CDR2 (germline): LGHDT, YNNKEL (reference sequence). There are 13 residues in the CDR3. In nucleotides, the CDR3 is TGTGCCAGCAGCCAGGGACCCAGAGATACGCAGTATTTT. It translates to CASSQGPRDTQYF.

The rearrangement joins TRBV27 to TRBJ1-4; D possibly corresponds to TRBD1 (5 bases). The CDR3 has 13 amino acids. Germline V gene lookup returns CDR1 MNHEY and CDR2 SMNVEV (reference sequence). Trimming removed 4 bases from V and 7 bases from J, with 10 bases in between. The CDR3 DNA reads TGTGCCAGCAGTTGGGGGTTGGGTGAAAAACTGTTTTTT. Translating gives CASSWGLGEKLFF.